The following is a T cell receptor (beta chain) sequence with its context. This specimen comes from a study of shared clonotypes between healthy human individuals. Germline V gene lookup returns CDR1 SGHAT and CDR2 FQDESV (reference sequence). The V end lost 5 bases, the J end lost 6 bases, and 18 bases lay between the germline ends. This CDR3 has 15 residues. CD45RO negativity and positive selection for CCR7 defined naive CD8 cells, a population that excluded terminally differentiated effector memory CD45RA+ cells. The method was immunoSEQ multiplex PCR; TCRdb's version includes in-frame clones alone and lacks a portion of them. The repertoire holds about 1,800,000 clones, with about 95% as singletons.

This clonotype was obtained from a man between 18 and 29 years old in good health. The gene calls are TRBV11-1 and TRBJ2-3, with D possibly matching TRBD2 (5 bases). Sequenced material: naive CD8+ T cells sorted from blood. CDR3 in DNA: TGTGCCAGCAGCCCCGGCCCCGGGGTCACGGATACGCAGTATTTT. Its translation is CASSPGPGVTDTQYF.